The 3 T cell receptor beta chains presented below share a single source sample, sequenced in a study of T cell repertoires in cytomegalovirus infection. TCRdb redid the calling of the reads with MiXCR, one entry per CDR3 protein. The profile covers 640,000 or so distinct CDR3 sequences, with roughly 36% appearing a single time and roughly 18% taken by the ten largest. No cognate antigen is known for these TCRs. The source material was cultured PBMCs, sampled from culture after CMV antigen stimulation. The source of these receptors is a human donor in good health (CMV status not recorded). Some clones in this sample may be carry-over from other donors' samples.

J is TRBJ2-2 and V is TRBV7-2, with D possibly TRBD1 on 6 matching bases. Germline CDR1 SGHTA, CDR2 FQGNSA. V dropped 2 bases and J dropped 4 bases, with 11 bases sitting between them. There are 15 residues in the CDR3. The CDR3 sequence: CASSLQGPGTGELFF. CDR3 in DNA: TGTGCCAGCAGCTTACAGGGGCCAGGCACCGGGGAGCTGTTTTTT.

The chain carries TRBV6-6 and TRBJ2-3; possibly TRBD2 for D (5 bases). Germline V gene lookup returns CDR1 MNHNY and CDR2 SVGAGI (reference sequence). This CDR3 is 14 amino acids long. V dropped 7 bases and J dropped 4 bases, with 15 bases sitting between them. CDR3 residues: CASTTRSSPDTQYF. For the CDR3, the DNA is TGTGCCAGCACCACTAGGAGCAGCCCAGATACGCAGTATTTT.

There are a few counts of this clonotype. J is TRBJ1-2 and V is TRBV7-2; D is possibly TRBD1 (5 bases). Trimming took 3 bases from V and 6 from J, leaving 11 bases between them. The CDR3 totals 13 residues. Germline CDR1 SGHTA, CDR2 FQGNSA. The CDR3 protein is CASSFPGFNGYTF. Here the CDR3 DNA reads TGTGCCAGCAGCTTTCCAGGGTTCAATGGCTACACCTTC.